Below, one T cell receptor beta chain is given with its context. A single record per CDR3 protein comes from TCRdb applying MiXCR to the 5' RACE reads. The table shows some 500,000 distinct CDR3 sequences, with less than 25% occurring only once. The data were obtained in a study of identical twins. V was cut by 2 bases and J by 6 bases, with 10 bases left in between. The CDR3 has 13 residues. Germline assignment: CDR1 MNHEY and CDR2 SVGAGI. These same records also appear under a second study, on T cells expressing NK-cell markers. As reported in that work: In about six donors, dominant NKG2C+ clonotypes were about 1.0-7.0% of CD8+ T cells.

Sequencing used CD4+ T cells sorted from blood. The sequence was collected from a woman aged 18-29 years in good health. V gene TRBV6-5 combines with J gene TRBJ1-1; D gene ambiguous. The CDR3 DNA sequence: TGTGCCAGCAGTTACCGGTCTGATGCTGAAGCTTTCTTT. This gives the protein CASSYRSDAEAFF.